The source of this TCR beta chain is a study of regulatory T cells in long-lasting Graves disease. Study-level results: Persistent Graves' patients showed less TCR diversity than newly diagnosed patients showed. Persistent disease preferred TRBV28, TRBJ1-2 and TRBJ2-5.

Noted time point: persistent/refractory GD, antithyroid drugs over 5 years with positive TRAb. With RNA extracted from PBMCs as input, the TCR library was made. The trim removed 6 bases at V and 7 bases at J, leaving 21 bases unmatched. Germline CDR1 and CDR2: MNHNS and SASEGT. The CDR3 has 18 amino acids. TCR beta libraries were built with iRepertoire HTBI primers and Arm-PCR of CDR3 regions. From the multiplex PCR reads, TCRdb called clonotypes with MiXCR, one entry per CDR3 protein. The sample has about 400,000 distinct CDR3 sequences, less than 25% seen once. This clonotype was counted only a few times. Its specificity is unknown.

The chain couples TRBV6-1 to TRBJ1-5, with TRBD1 matching over 7 bases. The TCR originated in a female donor with Graves disease. The source was peripheral blood mononuclear cells (PBMCs), collected when the disease was refractory, from a patient treated with antithyroid drugs. As DNA, the CDR3 is TGTGCCAGCAGCCACAGGGGCCCAGGGAGGATTTCGGTACAGCCCCAGCATTTT. Amino acids: CASSHRGPGRISVQPQHF.